This is a list of T cell receptor beta chains from one sample in a study of T cell responses to AZD1222 COVID-19 vaccine. Assay: immunoSEQ multiplex PCR; the TCRdb copy retains only in-frame clones and omits some. In the table there are approximately 170,000 clones, 75% to 90% of which are singletons. The sample in question was peripheral blood, obtained on day 0 of AZD1222 vaccination. These receptors all come from an adult in good health. CDR3s include the opening cysteine and the closing phenylalanine or tryptophan. The D gene is left open where the match is weak. Not every row has a clone size; where given, it reads once, few, many or a size class.

D: NA; V: TRBV3-1/TRBV3-2; size: NA; J: TRBJ1-2; DNA: TGTGCCAGCAGCCAGGCCGGGGAAGGGGCTGGCTACACCTTC; CDR3: CASSQAGEGAGYTF
D: NA; V: TRBV13; size: NA; J: TRBJ1-2; DNA: TGTGCCAGCAGCTTAGGTCCGGAAGGTTCGAACTATGGCTACACCTTC; CDR3: CASSLGPEGSNYGYTF
D: TRBD1; V: TRBV30; size: NA; J: TRBJ1-2; DNA: TGTGCCTGGAGAAAAGAACGAATGTCGACAGGGGACTATGGCTACACCTTC; CDR3: CAWRKERMSTGDYGYTF
D: NA; V: TRBV2; size: NA; J: TRBJ1-1; DNA: TGTGCCAGCAGTGGAGAGGGTTTGGGCACTGAAGCTTTCTTT; CDR3: CASSGEGLGTEAFF
D: NA; V: TRBV7-9; size: NA; J: TRBJ1-2; DNA: TGTGCCAGCAGCTTCAATGGGGGACGGAGCACCTTC; CDR3: CASSFNGGRSTF
D: NA; V: TRBV5-1; size: NA; J: TRBJ1-5; DNA: TGCGCCAGCAGCTTGGGACAGGTCCCAAATCAGCCCCAGCATTTT; CDR3: CASSLGQVPNQPQHF
D: NA; V: TRBV7-2; size: NA; J: TRBJ1-1; DNA: TGTGCCAGCAGCTCACACAGGGAGGGTGAAGCTTTCTTT; CDR3: CASSSHREGEAFF
D: NA; V: TRBV24-1; size: NA; J: TRBJ2-7; DNA: TGTGCCACCAGTGATCGCAGGAGCTCCTACGAGCAGTACTTC; CDR3: CATSDRRSSYEQYF
D: NA; V: TRBV10-3; size: NA; J: TRBJ2-2; DNA: TGTGCCACTTTTAAGGCCCTAAACACCGGGGAGCTGTTTTTT; CDR3: CATFKALNTGELFF
D: NA; V: TRBV11-2; size: NA; J: TRBJ1-1; DNA: TGTGCCAGCAGCTTAGTTGACAACACTGAAGCTTTCTTT; CDR3: CASSLVDNTEAFF
D: NA; V: TRBV7-9; size: NA; J: TRBJ1-1; DNA: TGTGCCAGCAGCCCCGTACAGAACACTGAAGCTTTCTTT; CDR3: CASSPVQNTEAFF
D: TRBD2; V: TRBV7-3; size: NA; J: TRBJ2-2; DNA: TGTGCCAGCAGCTTAACGGATCGGGGGGGCCCTAGCACCGGGGAGCTGTTTTTT; CDR3: CASSLTDRGGPSTGELFF
D: NA; V: TRBV4-3; size: NA; J: TRBJ2-5; DNA: TGCGCCAGCAGCCAAGATATCGGAGAGACCCAGTACTTC; CDR3: CASSQDIGETQYF
D: TRBD1; V: TRBV3-1/TRBV3-2; size: NA; J: TRBJ1-1; DNA: TGTGCCAGCAGCAGGGAGGGGGCAGGCGCTGAAGCTTTCTTT; CDR3: CASSREGAGAEAFF
D: NA; V: TRBV20-1; size: few; J: TRBJ2-7; DNA: TGCAGTGCTAGCGAGGGAGGCGAGCAGTACTTC; CDR3: CSASEGGEQYF
D: NA; V: TRBV5-4; size: NA; J: TRBJ1-6; DNA: TGTGCCAGCAGCCCGGGGTTAGGGGTGTCCATTTCACCCCTCCACTTT; CDR3: CASSPGLGVSISPLHF
D: NA; V: TRBV5-1; size: few; J: TRBJ1-1; DNA: TGCGCCAGCAGCCCAATGGGGATGAACACTGAAGCTTTCTTT; CDR3: CASSPMGMNTEAFF
D: NA; V: TRBV13; size: NA; J: TRBJ2-3; DNA: TGTGCCAGCAGCTTGGAAAGCACAGATACGCAGTATTTT; CDR3: CASSLESTDTQYF
D: TRBD1; V: TRBV28; size: NA; J: TRBJ2-7; DNA: TGTGCCAGCAGCCTGGGACAGGGGGCGCGGGAGCAGTACTTC; CDR3: CASSLGQGAREQYF
D: TRBD1; V: TRBV18; size: once; J: TRBJ1-5; DNA: TGTGCCAGCTCACCAGGACAGGGGCGCCAGCCCCAGCATTTT; CDR3: CASSPGQGRQPQHF
D: NA; V: TRBV4-3; size: NA; J: TRBJ2-7; DNA: TGCGCCAGCAGCCCGAAAACTGGGGGGACGGTGGCCTACGAGCAGTACTTC; CDR3: CASSPKTGGTVAYEQYF
D: NA; V: TRBV5-4; size: NA; J: TRBJ1-1; DNA: TGTGCCAGCAGCTTGGCGGGGGGCGTGAACACTGAAGCTTTCTTT; CDR3: CASSLAGGVNTEAFF
D: NA; V: TRBV29-1; size: NA; J: TRBJ2-1; DNA: TGCAGCGTTGGGGCCAATGAGCAGTTCTTC; CDR3: CSVGANEQFF
D: NA; V: TRBV19; size: NA; J: TRBJ1-2; DNA: TGTGCCAGTATGTCACCGGGACTAGGCTATGGCTACACCTTC; CDR3: CASMSPGLGYGYTF
D: NA; V: TRBV2; size: NA; J: TRBJ1-2; DNA: TGTGCCAGCAGTGAAACAGCCAACTATGGCTACACCTTC; CDR3: CASSETANYGYTF
D: TRBD1; V: TRBV3-1/TRBV3-2; size: NA; J: TRBJ2-3; DNA: TGTGCCAGCAGCCTTACCGGGACAGACACAGATACGCAGTATTTT; CDR3: CASSLTGTDTDTQYF
D: NA; V: TRBV5-1; size: NA; J: TRBJ2-2; DNA: TGCGCCAGCAGCATAGACTCCGGGGAGCTGTTTTTT; CDR3: CASSIDSGELFF
D: TRBD1; V: TRBV19; size: NA; J: TRBJ2-2; DNA: TGTGCCAGTAGAAGGACAGGGGGCCCCGGGGAGCTGTTTTTT; CDR3: CASRRTGGPGELFF
D: TRBD2; V: TRBV2; size: NA; J: TRBJ2-5; DNA: TGTGCCAGCAGTGCTTGGACTAGTGGTGAAGAGACCCAGTACTTC; CDR3: CASSAWTSGEETQYF
D: NA; V: TRBV9; size: NA; J: TRBJ2-1; DNA: TGTGCCAGCAGCGGGGGTGGGACTTCGCAGTTCTTC; CDR3: CASSGGGTSQFF
D: TRBD1; V: TRBV7-2; size: NA; J: TRBJ1-2; DNA: TGTGCCAGCAGCTTAATCAGGACAGGGGTATATGGCTACACCTTC; CDR3: CASSLIRTGVYGYTF
D: NA; V: TRBV7-9; size: NA; J: TRBJ1-1; DNA: TGTGCCAGCAGCCTAGACAGACTTCGGAGCACTGAAGCTTTCTTT; CDR3: CASSLDRLRSTEAFF
D: NA; V: TRBV28; size: NA; J: TRBJ1-4; DNA: TGTGCCAGCAGTTTACCCAGGTTTATAGGTAATGAAAAACTGTTTTTT; CDR3: CASSLPRFIGNEKLFF
D: NA; V: TRBV6-6; size: NA; J: TRBJ2-1; DNA: TGTGCCAGCAGTTATCACCCAGGTTATGAGCAGTTCTTC; CDR3: CASSYHPGYEQFF
D: NA; V: TRBV6-5; size: NA; J: TRBJ1-5; DNA: TGTGCCAGCAGCCAAGGGCGGAGGAGCAATCAGCCCCAGCATTTT; CDR3: CASSQGRRSNQPQHF
D: TRBD2; V: TRBV25-1; size: NA; J: TRBJ2-1; DNA: TGTGCCAGCAGTGAGGAACTAGCGGGGGGAGGCAAGAATGAGCAGTTCTTC; CDR3: CASSEELAGGGKNEQFF
D: NA; V: TRBV7-9; size: NA; J: TRBJ1-4; DNA: TGTGCCAGCAGCTTGGGGGAAGCAACTAATGAAAAACTGTTTTTT; CDR3: CASSLGEATNEKLFF
D: TRBD1; V: TRBV7-3; size: NA; J: TRBJ1-1; DNA: TGTGCCAGCAGTCTTACAGGGGGCGACACTGAAGCTTTCTTT; CDR3: CASSLTGGDTEAFF
D: NA; V: TRBV21-1; size: NA; J: TRBJ1-3; DNA: TGTGCCAGCTTCAACAGGGCGAGTCTCTCTGGAAACACCATATATTTT; CDR3: CASFNRASLSGNTIYF
D: TRBD1; V: TRBV6-5; size: NA; J: TRBJ1-2; DNA: TGTGCCAGCACCCAGGGACAGCTCTATGGCTACACCTTC; CDR3: CASTQGQLYGYTF
D: NA; V: TRBV18; size: NA; J: TRBJ1-1; DNA: TGTGCCAGCTCACAGGGGCAGGACGTGAACACTGAAGCTTTCTTT; CDR3: CASSQGQDVNTEAFF
D: TRBD2; V: TRBV7-3; size: NA; J: TRBJ2-5; DNA: TGTGCCAGCAGCTTTGGGTTAGCGGGGCAAGAGACCCAGTACTTC; CDR3: CASSFGLAGQETQYF
D: TRBD1; V: TRBV6-1; size: NA; J: TRBJ2-7; DNA: TGTGCCAGCGTTGGCAGGGGGTATGTCGAGCAGTACTTC; CDR3: CASVGRGYVEQYF
D: NA; V: TRBV19; size: NA; J: TRBJ2-4; DNA: TGTGCCAGTAGTATAGGGGCCTATCGAGGTAACATTCAGTACTTC; CDR3: CASSIGAYRGNIQYF
D: TRBD2; V: TRBV19; size: NA; J: TRBJ2-5; DNA: TGTGCCAGTAGTCCTGGGGGGGGACCCCATCAGACCCAGTACTTC; CDR3: CASSPGGGPHQTQYF
D: TRBD1; V: TRBV14; size: NA; J: TRBJ1-5; DNA: TGTGCCAGCAGCCGGGACAGGGCAAATCAGCCCCAGCATTTT; CDR3: CASSRDRANQPQHF
D: NA; V: TRBV27; size: NA; J: TRBJ1-1; DNA: TGTGCCACCGGACGGGGGATGGAGAACACTGAAGCTTTCTTT; CDR3: CATGRGMENTEAFF